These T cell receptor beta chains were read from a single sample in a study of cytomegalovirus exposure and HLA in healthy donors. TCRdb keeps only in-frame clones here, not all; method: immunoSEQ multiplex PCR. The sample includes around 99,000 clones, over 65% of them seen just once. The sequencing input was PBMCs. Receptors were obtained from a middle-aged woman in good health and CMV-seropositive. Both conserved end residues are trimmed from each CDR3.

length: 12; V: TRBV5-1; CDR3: ASRSDPTLYGYT
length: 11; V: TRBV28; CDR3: ASAGTGSQKLF
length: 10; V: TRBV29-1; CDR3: SADRVNTEAF
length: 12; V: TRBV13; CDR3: ASSLGLRAHEQY
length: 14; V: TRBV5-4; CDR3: ASSYSHGTGEETQY
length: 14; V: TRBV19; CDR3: ASTHRRAGGSYEQY
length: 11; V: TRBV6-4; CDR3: ASSESGTGELF
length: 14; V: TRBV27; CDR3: ASSLPSGTGGSPLH
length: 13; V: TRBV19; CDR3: ASSGGRYSNQPQH
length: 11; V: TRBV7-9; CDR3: ASSQKTESEQY
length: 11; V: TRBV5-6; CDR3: ASSTGQTYGYT
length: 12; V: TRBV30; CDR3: AWSTGGSNQPQH
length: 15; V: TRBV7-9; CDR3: ASSSSDGQISNQPQH
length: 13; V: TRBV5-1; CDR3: ASSFVAGAENEQF
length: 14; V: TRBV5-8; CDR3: ASSLLFGTRNLGLA
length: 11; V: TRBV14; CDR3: ASSHLNRDEQY
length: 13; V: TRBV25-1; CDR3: ASSQHTRNTGELF
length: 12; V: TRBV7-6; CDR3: ASSPRQGPYEQY
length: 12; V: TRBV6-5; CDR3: ASSFTGVSTEAF
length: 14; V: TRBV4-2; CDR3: ASSHLDRQGNYGYT
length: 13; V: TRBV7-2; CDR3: ASSLGNTGVHEQY
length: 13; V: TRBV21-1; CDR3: ASSKAPAGYTEAF
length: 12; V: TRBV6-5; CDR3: ASTRTVSGNTIY
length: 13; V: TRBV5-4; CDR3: ASSLAGGGTGELF
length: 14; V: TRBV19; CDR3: ASSPHWRGSNNEQF
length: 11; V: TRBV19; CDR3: ASSQGSNQPQH
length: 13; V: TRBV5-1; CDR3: ASSLGVTGSSEQY
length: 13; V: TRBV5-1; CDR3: ASSPRTGTNYGYT
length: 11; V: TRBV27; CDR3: ASSDGRVYEQY
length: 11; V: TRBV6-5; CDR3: ASSYMARMSAF
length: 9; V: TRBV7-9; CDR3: ASSRDRGQF
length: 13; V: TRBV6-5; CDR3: ASSYFGIMNTEAF
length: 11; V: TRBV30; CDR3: AWSVLGKSGYT
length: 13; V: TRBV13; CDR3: ASSHRQDLNTEAF
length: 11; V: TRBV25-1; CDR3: ASRPGGNQPQH
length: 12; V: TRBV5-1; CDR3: ASSGQGHNEKLF
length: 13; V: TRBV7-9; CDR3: ASSPSTRKNTEAF
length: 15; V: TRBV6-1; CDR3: ASSEDFTGGTGNTIY
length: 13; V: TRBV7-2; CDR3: ASSFTTGGWNEQF
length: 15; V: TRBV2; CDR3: ASSEEPYTGRQKKLF
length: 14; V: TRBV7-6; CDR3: ASSPAPPGTAYGYT
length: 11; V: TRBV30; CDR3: AWSRTGGQPQH
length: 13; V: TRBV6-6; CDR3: ASSSRDRAQETQY
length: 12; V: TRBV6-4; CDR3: ASSPHLGGVEQF
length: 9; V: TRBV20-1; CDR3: SARDFYGYT
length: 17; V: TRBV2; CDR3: ASSARITGGRGFNTEAF
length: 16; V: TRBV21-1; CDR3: ASSKALSGPIAKNIQY
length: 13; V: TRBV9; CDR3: ASSVDAGRENTIY
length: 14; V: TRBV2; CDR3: ASSPGLARSAGELF
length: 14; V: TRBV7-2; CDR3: ASSFGGGGNTDTQY
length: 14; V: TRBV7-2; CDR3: ASSLGVRGGQETQY
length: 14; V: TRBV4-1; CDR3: ASSQGRDRLGGPQH
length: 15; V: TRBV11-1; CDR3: ASSLNGDRAVHGAQY
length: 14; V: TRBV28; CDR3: ASSSQRAGNIYEQY